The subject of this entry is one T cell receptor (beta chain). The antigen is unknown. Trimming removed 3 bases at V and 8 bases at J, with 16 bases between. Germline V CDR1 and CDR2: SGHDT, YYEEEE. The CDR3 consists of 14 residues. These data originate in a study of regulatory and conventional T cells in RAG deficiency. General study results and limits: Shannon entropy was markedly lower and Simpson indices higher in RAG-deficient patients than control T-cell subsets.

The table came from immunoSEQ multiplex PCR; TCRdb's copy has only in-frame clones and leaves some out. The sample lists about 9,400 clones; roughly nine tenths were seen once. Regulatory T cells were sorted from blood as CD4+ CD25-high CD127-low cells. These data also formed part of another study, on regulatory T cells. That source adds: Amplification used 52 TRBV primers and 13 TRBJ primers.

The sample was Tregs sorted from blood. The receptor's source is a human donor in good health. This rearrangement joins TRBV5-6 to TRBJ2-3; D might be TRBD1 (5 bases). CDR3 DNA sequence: TGTGCCAGCAGCTCCTTGACAGTACTGGGTACGCAGTATTTT. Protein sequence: CASSSLTVLGTQYF.